The 4 T cell receptor beta chains presented below share a single source sample, sequenced in a study of T cell repertoires in cytomegalovirus infection. No antigen has been assigned to these receptors. TCRdb reprocessed the reads via MiXCR and lists one record per CDR3 protein. The sample has 600,000 to 700,000 distinct CDR3 sequences, around 30% seen once. The source material was cultured PBMCs, sampled from culture after CMV antigen stimulation. These receptors were obtained from a human donor in good health (CMV status not recorded). Some clones in this sample may be carry-over from other donors' samples.

The chain links TRBV19 to TRBJ2-2; D not resolved. The CDR3 runs to 12 residues. Looked up from germline, CDR1 is LNHDA and CDR2 is SQIVND (reference sequence). Between the trimmed V and J ends, which lost 1 base and 7 bases, there was a span of 4 bases. Here the CDR3 DNA reads TGTGCCAGTAGTATAGCGGTCGGGGAGCTGTTTTTT. Translating it yields CASSIAVGELFF.

V gene TRBV6-1 combines with J gene TRBJ2-5, with 8 bases matching TRBD1. The CDR3 covers 13 residues. The germline CDR1 and CDR2 sequences are MNHNS and SASEGT. V dropped 6 bases and J dropped 4; count of bases not matched to a gene: 4. The chain's CDR3 is CASRETGGETQYF. CDR3 bases: TGTGCCAGCAGAGAAACAGGGGGAGAGACCCAGTACTTC.

This clonotype was detected a few times. The chain carries TRBV20-1 and TRBJ2-5, with TRBD2 matching 10 bases. Trimming cost V 6 bases and J 2 bases; bases outside gene matches: 9. CDR1 DFQATT and CDR2 SNEGSKA come from the germline V gene (reference sequence). This CDR3 has 15 residues. CDR3 coding DNA: TGCAGTGCAGGAGCGGGGGGGCGAGGGCAAGAGACCCAGTACTTC. Amino acids: CSAGAGGRGQETQYF.

This clonotype occurred once. Germline and junction disagree at one end, which may indicate a read error. This chain joins TRBV19 and TRBJ1-1; 7 positions agree with TRBD1. Per germline, CDR1 LNHDA and CDR2 SQIVND (reference sequence). The CDR3 sequence is 16 residues long. As DNA, the CDR3 is TGTGCCAGTAGTACAAACGGACAGGTCGGTAACACTGAAGCTTTGTTT. It codes for CASSTNGQVGNTEALF.